The rows below give T cell receptor beta chains drawn from one sample of a study of blood T cell repertoires in COVID-19. Libraries were prepared by immunoSEQ multiplex PCR; TCRdb keeps only in-frame clonotypes and omits some of them. This sample has about 260,000 clones, with 84% found just once. The material sequenced was peripheral blood. These receptors all stem from a man in his sixties with acute or convalescent COVID-19. CDR3s include the opening cysteine and the closing phenylalanine or tryptophan. D genes are given only for firm matches.

D,V,J,CDR3
-,TRBV11-2,TRBJ2-7,CASSLANYEQYF
-,TRBV30,TRBJ1-1,CAWSEVRGMNTEAFF
TRBD1,TRBV3-1/TRBV3-2,TRBJ1-2,CASSQAGTEAAYTF
-,TRBV27,TRBJ2-1,CASSLSESYNEQFF
TRBD2,TRBV9,TRBJ2-3,CATAAGGSTDTQYF
-,TRBV10-3,TRBJ2-6,CAITGRGSGANVLTF
-,TRBV6-5,TRBJ2-7,CASSYRSRGAEQYF
-,TRBV28,TRBJ2-5,CASSSSLAPARETQYF
TRBD1,TRBV5-6,TRBJ1-5,CASSLGTGLSNQPQHF
-,TRBV7-2,TRBJ2-5,CASSLDLGAWETQYF
-,TRBV13,TRBJ2-2,CASSLLTPLRELFF
-,TRBV5-1,TRBJ2-1,CASSLLQVAYNEQFF
-,TRBV10-3,TRBJ1-2,CASGLSGTYHGYTF
TRBD2,TRBV6-2/TRBV6-3,TRBJ2-5,CASSYPGLAGGGETQYF
-,TRBV10-3,TRBJ2-1,CAISESFRQFF
TRBD1,TRBV5-1,TRBJ2-5,CASSYRGVGSRETQYF
TRBD2,TRBV28,TRBJ2-1,CASRSSGRGKYNEQFF
TRBD2,TRBV6-1,TRBJ2-7,CASSEALAGFPYEQYF
TRBD1,TRBV7-2,TRBJ2-1,CASSHAGTVDYNEQFF
-,TRBV18,TRBJ2-6,CASSQGDSGANVLTF
-,TRBV19,TRBJ1-5,CASSTQSNQPQHF
TRBD1,TRBV4-2,TRBJ2-7,CASSQEAGGFYEQYF
TRBD1,TRBV28,TRBJ1-1,CASRLYTGASTTEAFF
TRBD1,TRBV28,TRBJ2-5,CASSFGTGGEETQYF
-,TRBV9,TRBJ2-1,CASSVKISSYNEQFF
TRBD2,TRBV7-9,TRBJ2-5,CASSPREAGVRETQYF
-,TRBV28,TRBJ2-5,CASSAGINLGETQYF
TRBD1,TRBV9,TRBJ1-1,CASSGPGQENTEAFF
-,TRBV27,TRBJ1-6,CASSSGVLNSPLHF
-,TRBV20-1,TRBJ2-3,CSASIGSGVKDTQYF
-,TRBV27,TRBJ2-7,CASSSKPGLLYEQYF
TRBD1,TRBV29-1,TRBJ1-1,CSAFSGTGKNTEAFF